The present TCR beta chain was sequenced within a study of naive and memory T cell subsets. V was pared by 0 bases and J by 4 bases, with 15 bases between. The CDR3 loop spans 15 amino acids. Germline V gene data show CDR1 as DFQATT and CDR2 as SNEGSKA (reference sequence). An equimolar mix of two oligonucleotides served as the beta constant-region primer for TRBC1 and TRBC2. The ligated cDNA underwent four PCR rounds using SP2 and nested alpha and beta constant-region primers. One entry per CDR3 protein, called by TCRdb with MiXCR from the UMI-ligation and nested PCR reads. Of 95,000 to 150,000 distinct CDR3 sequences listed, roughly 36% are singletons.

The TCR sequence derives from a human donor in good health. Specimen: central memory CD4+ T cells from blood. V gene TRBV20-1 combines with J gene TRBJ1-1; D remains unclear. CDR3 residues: CSARDITSYGTEAFF. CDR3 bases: TGCAGTGCTAGAGATATTACGAGCTACGGCACTGAAGCTTTCTTT.